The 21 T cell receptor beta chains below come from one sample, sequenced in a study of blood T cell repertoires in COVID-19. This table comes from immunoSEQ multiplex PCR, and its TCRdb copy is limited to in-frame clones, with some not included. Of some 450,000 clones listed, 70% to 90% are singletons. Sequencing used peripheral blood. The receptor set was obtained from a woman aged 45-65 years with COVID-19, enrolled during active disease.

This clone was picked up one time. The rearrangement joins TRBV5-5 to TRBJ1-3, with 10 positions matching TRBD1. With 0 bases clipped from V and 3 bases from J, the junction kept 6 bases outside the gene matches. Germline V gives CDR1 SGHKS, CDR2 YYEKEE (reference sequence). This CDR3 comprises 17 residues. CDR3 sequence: CASSLAKGQGYGNTIYF. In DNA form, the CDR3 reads TGTGCCAGCAGCTTGGCCAAGGGACAGGGGTATGGAAACACCATATATTTT.

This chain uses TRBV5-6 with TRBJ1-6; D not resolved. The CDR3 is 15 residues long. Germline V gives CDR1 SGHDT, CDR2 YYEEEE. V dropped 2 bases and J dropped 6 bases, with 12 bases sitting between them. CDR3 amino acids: CASSLGLLINSPLHF. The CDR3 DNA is TGTGCCAGCAGCTTAGGACTGCTGATTAATTCACCCCTCCACTTT.

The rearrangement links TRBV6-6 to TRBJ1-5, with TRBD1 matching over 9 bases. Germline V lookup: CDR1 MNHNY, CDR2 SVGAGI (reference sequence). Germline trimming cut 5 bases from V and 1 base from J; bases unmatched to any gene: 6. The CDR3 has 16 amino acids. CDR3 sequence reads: CASSPSDRGSNQPQHF. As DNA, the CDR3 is TGTGCCAGCAGTCCCTCGGACAGGGGAAGCAATCAGCCCCAGCATTTT.

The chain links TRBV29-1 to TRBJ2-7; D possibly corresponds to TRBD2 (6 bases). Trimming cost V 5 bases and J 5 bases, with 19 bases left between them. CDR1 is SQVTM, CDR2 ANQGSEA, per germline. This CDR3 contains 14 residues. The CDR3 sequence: CSVSKGGTPDEQYF. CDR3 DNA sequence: TGCAGCGTTTCAAAGGGCGGGACCCCGGACGAGCAGTACTTC.

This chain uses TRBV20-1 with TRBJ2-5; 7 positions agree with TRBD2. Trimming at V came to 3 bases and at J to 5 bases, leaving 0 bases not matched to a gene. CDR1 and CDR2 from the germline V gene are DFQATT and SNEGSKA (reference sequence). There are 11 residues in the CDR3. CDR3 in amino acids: CSARGGETQYF. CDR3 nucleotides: TGCAGTGCTAGGGGGGGGGAGACCCAGTACTTC.

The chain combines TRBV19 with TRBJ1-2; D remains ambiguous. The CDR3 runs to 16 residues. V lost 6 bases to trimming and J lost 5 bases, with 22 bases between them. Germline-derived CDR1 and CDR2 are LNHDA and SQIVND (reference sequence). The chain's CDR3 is CASSNKLTEPPYGYTF. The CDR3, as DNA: TGTGCCAGTAGCAACAAGCTGACTGAACCACCTTATGGCTACACCTTC.

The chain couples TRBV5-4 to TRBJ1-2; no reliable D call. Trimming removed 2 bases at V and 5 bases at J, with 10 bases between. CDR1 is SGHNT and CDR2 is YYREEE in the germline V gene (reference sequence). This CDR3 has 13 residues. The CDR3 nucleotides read TGTGCCAGCAGCTTTCCGGCGGAGTATGGCTACACCTTC. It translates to CASSFPAEYGYTF.

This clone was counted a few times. The chain's CDR3 is CASSYIEWGDGYTF. Written as DNA, the CDR3 is TGTGCCAGCAGTTACATCGAGTGGGGGGATGGCTACACCTTC. The rearrangement uses TRBV2 and TRBJ1-2, with TRBD1 as a possible D gene (5 bases). This CDR3 region has 14 residues. Germline values: CDR1 SNHLY, CDR2 FYNNEI. The V end was cut by 5 bases, the J end by 6 bases, with 16 bases between.

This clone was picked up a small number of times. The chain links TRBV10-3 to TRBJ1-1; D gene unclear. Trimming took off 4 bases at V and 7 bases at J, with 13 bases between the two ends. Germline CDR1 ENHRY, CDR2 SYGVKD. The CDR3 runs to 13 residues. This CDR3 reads CAISGSGTGEAFF. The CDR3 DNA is TGTGCCATCAGTGGAAGCGGAACCGGTGAAGCTTTCTTT.

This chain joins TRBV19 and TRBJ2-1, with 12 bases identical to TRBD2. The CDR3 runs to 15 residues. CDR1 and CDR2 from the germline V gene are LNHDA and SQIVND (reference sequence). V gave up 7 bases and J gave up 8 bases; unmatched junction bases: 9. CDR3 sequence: CASTPLAGGQDEQFF. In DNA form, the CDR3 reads TGTGCCAGTACCCCGCTAGCGGGGGGGCAAGATGAGCAGTTCTTC.

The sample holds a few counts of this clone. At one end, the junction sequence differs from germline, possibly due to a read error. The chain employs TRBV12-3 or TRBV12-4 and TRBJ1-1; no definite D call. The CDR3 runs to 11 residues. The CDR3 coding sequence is TGTGCCAGCAGCTTAGATGCACAGGCTTTCTTT. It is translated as CASSLDAQAFF.

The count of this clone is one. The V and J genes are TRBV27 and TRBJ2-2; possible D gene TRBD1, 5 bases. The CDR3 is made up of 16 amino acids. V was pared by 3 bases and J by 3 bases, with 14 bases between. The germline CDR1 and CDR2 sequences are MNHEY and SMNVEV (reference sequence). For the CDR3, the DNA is TGTGCCAGCAGTTTTTTAGGGGTGGCGGACACCGGGGAGCTGTTTTTT. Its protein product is CASSFLGVADTGELFF.

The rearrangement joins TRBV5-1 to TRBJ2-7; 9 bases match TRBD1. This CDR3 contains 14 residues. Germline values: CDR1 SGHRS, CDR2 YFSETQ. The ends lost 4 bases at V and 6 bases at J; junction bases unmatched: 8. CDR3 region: CASSGRDRVSEQYF. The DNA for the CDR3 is TGCGCCAGCAGCGGCCGGGACAGGGTCAGCGAGCAGTACTTC.

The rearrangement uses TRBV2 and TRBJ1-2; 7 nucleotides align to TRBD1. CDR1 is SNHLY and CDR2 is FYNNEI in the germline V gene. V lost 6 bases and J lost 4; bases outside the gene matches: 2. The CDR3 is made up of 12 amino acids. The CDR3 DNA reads TGTGCCAGCAGGAGGGACAGCTATGGCTACACCTTC. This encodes CASRRDSYGYTF. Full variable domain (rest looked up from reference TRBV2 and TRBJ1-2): EPEVTQTPSHQVTQMGQEVILRCVPISNHLYFYWYRQILGQKVEFLVSFYNNEISEKSEIFDDQFSVERPDGSNFTLKIRSTKLEDSAMYFCASRRDSYGYTFGSGTRLTVV.

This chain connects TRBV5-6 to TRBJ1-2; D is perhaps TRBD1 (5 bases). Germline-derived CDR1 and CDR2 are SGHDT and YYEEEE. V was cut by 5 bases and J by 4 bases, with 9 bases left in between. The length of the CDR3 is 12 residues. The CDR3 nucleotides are TGTGCCAGCAGGTACGGGGGCTATGGCTACACCTTC. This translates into CASRYGGYGYTF.

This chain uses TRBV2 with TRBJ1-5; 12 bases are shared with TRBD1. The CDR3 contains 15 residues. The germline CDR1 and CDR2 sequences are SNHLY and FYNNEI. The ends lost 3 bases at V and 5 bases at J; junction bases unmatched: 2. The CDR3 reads CASSEGTGGYQPQHF. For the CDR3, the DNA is TGTGCCAGCAGTGAGGGGACAGGGGGCTATCAGCCCCAGCATTTT.

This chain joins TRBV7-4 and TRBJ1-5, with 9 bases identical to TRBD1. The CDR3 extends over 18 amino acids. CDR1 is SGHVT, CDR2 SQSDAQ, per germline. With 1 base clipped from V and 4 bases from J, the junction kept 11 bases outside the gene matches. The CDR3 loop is CASSLDTTGGSGNQPQHF. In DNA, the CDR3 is TGTGCCAGCAGCTTAGATACGACAGGGGGGAGTGGGAATCAGCCCCAGCATTTT.

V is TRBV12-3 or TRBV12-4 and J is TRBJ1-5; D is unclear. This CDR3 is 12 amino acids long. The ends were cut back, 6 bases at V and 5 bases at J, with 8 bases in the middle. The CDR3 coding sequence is TGTGCCAGCAGCAGCGGATATCAGCCCCAGCATTTT. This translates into CASSSGYQPQHF.

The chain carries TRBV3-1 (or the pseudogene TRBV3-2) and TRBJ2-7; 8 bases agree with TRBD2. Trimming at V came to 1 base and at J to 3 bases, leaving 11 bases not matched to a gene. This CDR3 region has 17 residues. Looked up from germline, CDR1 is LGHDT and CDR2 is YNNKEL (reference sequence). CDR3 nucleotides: TGTGCCAGCAGCCAAGTCCCGGTGGGCAGCGGGGGCTACGAGCAGTACTTC. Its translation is CASSQVPVGSGGYEQYF.

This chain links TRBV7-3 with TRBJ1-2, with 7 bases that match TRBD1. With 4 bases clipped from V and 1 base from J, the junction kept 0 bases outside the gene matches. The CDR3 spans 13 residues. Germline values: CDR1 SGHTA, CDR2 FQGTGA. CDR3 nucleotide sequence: TGTGCCAGCAGCTCAGGGGGTAACTATGGCTACACCTTC. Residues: CASSSGGNYGYTF.

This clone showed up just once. CDR3 sequence reads: CAWGWPAGEQFF. The CDR3 DNA is TGTGCCTGGGGGTGGCCGGCGGGGGAGCAGTTCTTC. The genes are TRBV30 and TRBJ2-1, with D maybe TRBD2 (6 bases). Trimming pared 5 bases from V and 10 bases from J, leaving 15 bases between. This CDR3 comprises 12 residues. Per germline, CDR1 GTSNPN and CDR2 SVGIG (reference sequence).